Described below is a single TCR beta chain sequence and its context. The J segment lost 9 bases and the V segment lost 6 bases, leaving 13 bases of the junction unmatched. Per the germline V gene, CDR1 is LNHDA and CDR2 is SQIVND (reference sequence). This CDR3 comprises 15 residues. Seattle's cohort entered during active infection and was followed longitudinally. Authors' processing steps: It was from reference gene primer amplification that nucleated cell counts were estimated. Clones were read by immunoSEQ multiplex PCR, and TCRdb kept only the in-frame ones, dropping some. That table supplies the V and J calls and clone size; D and trimming were determined from the DNA. Found here are fewer than 400,000 clones, roughly 91% of them singletons; the top ten hold over 1.5%. The source of the sample is a study of blood T cell repertoires in COVID-19. Study-wide context: Whether acute or convalescent, the COVID-19 samples came from the United States, Italy and Spain. Sample material is recorded as cDNA or gDNA derived from T cells, B-cell-depleted T cells, or PBMCs.

The rearrangement joins TRBV19 to TRBJ2-5; 10 nucleotides match TRBD2. The receptor was derived from a woman aged 30 to 39 with COVID-19, enrolled during active disease. The sample comprised peripheral blood. The CDR3 bases are TGTGCCAGTAGCCCAGGACTAGCGGTGCAAGGGGCCCAGTACTTC. Protein: CASSPGLAVQGAQYF.